The entry that follows covers one TCR beta chain sequence. As processed by the authors: Because ImmunoSEQ provided only junction sequences with no quality scores, the filtering differed. The data were produced by immunoSEQ multiplex PCR, yet TCRdb's version contains in-frame clones alone and is incomplete. V, J and clone size are those of that table, while D and trimming were read from the DNA. The sample records approximately 500,000 clones, 90% to 97% being singletons. Unmatched junction bases numbered 5, after V lost 6 bases and J lost 4 bases. The CDR3 extends over 14 amino acids. Per germline, CDR1 ENHRY and CDR2 SYGVKD. The entry originates in a study of shared clonotypes between healthy human individuals.

Sample: naive CD4+ T cells sorted from blood. Subset in this sample: CD45RA+ positively selected. The chain is built from TRBV10-3 and TRBJ2-7; 11 bases agree with TRBD2. The receptor comes from a young woman in good health. CDR3: CAIRDGTSGYEQYF. The CDR3 region has the DNA TGTGCCATCAGGGATGGGACTAGCGGATACGAGCAGTACTTC.